This T cell receptor (beta chain) was profiled in a study of CD8+ T cells in alopecia areata. The CDR3 spans 13 residues. From germline, CDR1 is GTSNPN and CDR2 SVGIG (reference sequence). The ends were cut back, 3 bases at V and 1 base at J, with 9 bases in the middle. As the sequencing template, cDNA was produced by extracting RNA and reverse transcribing it. Clones were read by immunoSEQ multiplex PCR, and TCRdb kept only the in-frame ones, dropping some. The sample has some 200,000 clones, 50% to 60% seen once. A few counts support this clone. The sequencing used CD4+ T cells sorted from blood, collected at week 0. This sequence joins TRBV30 and TRBJ1-1; possible D gene TRBD1, 5 bases. The TCR originated in a human donor with alopecia areata. As DNA, the CDR3 is TGTGCCTGGAGGGCACAGGAGAACACTGAAGCTTTCTTT. It is translated as CAWRAQENTEAFF.